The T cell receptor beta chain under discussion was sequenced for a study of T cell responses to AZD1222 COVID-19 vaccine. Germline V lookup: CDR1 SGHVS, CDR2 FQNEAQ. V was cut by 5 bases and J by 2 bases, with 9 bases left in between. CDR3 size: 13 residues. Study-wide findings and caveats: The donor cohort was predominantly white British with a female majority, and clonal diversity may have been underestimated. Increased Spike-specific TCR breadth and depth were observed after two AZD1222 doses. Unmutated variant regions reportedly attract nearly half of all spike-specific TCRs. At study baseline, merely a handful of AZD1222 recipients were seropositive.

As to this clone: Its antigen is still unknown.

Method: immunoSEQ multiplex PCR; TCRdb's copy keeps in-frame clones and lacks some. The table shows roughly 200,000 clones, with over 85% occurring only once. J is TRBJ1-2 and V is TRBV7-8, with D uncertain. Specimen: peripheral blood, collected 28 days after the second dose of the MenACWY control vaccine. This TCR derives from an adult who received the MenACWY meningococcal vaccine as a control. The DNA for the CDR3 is TGTGCCAGCAGCAACGCAGTCAACTATGGCTACACCTTC. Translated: CASSNAVNYGYTF.